This entry lists 14 T cell receptor beta chains sequenced from one sample in a study of regulatory T cells. The PCR used 52 TRBV and 13 TRBJ primers. Sequenced by immunoSEQ multiplex PCR; TCRdb stores in-frame clones only, minus some. Of about 23,000 clones detected, roughly 88% appear once; the ten largest clones hold 1.3%. Broader study findings: Hydrophobic residues at CDR3 positions 6 and 7 were enriched in conventional CD4+ T cells of CD3G-deficient patients.

Their antigen targets remain unknown. Specimen: conventional CD4+ T cells sorted from blood. The receptors come from a child between 5 and 17 years old with CD3G deficiency.

The CDR3 nucleotides are TGTGCCAGCAGCCTGGGGGGACAGGGGGCTCGTGGCTATGGCTACACCTTC. Protein: CASSLGGQGARGYGYTF. The chain carries TRBV28 and TRBJ1-2, with 12 bases lining up with TRBD1. This CDR3 has 17 residues. Germline V gene lookup returns CDR1 MDHEN and CDR2 SYDVKM. The J segment lost 4 bases and the V segment lost 6 bases, leaving 12 bases of the junction unmatched.

In its sample, this clone was seen a few times. V gene TRBV28 combines with J gene TRBJ2-1, with TRBD2 identical over 7 bases. Germline CDR1 and CDR2: MDHEN and SYDVKM. The V gene end was trimmed by 2 bases and the J gene end by 4 bases; junction bases not matched to a gene: 5. The CDR3 has 15 residues. For the CDR3, the DNA is TGTGCCAGCAGTTTAGGCGGGAGTAGGTACAATGAGCAGTTCTTC. It specifies CASSLGGSRYNEQFF.

This chain joins TRBV19 and TRBJ2-2, with 14 nucleotides matching TRBD2. This CDR3 comprises 19 residues. Germline trimming cut 11 bases from V and 3 bases from J; bases unmatched to any gene: 17. The germline V gene has CDR1 LNHDA and CDR2 SQIVND (reference sequence). The CDR3 DNA sequence: TGTGCCGACCCGGGTAAGGTGGGACTAGCGGGAGACCACACCGGGGAGCTGTTTTTT. Residues: CADPGKVGLAGDHTGELFF.

The J gene is TRBJ1-2, the V gene TRBV5-1; the match to TRBD1 covers 8 bases. The trim removed 0 bases at V and 6 bases at J, leaving 7 bases unmatched. This CDR3 is 15 amino acids long. Germline V gene lookup returns CDR1 SGHRS and CDR2 YFSETQ. The CDR3 protein is CASSLEGRGRDGYTF. The CDR3 region has the DNA TGCGCCAGCAGCTTGGAGGGCAGGGGGCGCGATGGCTACACCTTC.

The V gene is TRBV7-9, the J gene TRBJ2-3; D unresolved. The CDR3 totals 15 residues. Germline V gives CDR1 SEHNR, CDR2 FQNEAQ (reference sequence). The V end was cut by 8 bases, the J end by 4 bases, with 19 bases between. CDR3 sequence (DNA): TGTGCCAGCGCCACGGGTTTTGGGCCGGCAGATACGCAGTATTTT. Translated, it gives CASATGFGPADTQYF.

The chain recombines TRBV28 with TRBJ2-7, with 10 positions matching TRBD1. This CDR3 has 15 residues. J gave up 2 bases and V 4 bases, and 5 bases lay outside the gene matches. Germline assignment: CDR1 MDHEN and CDR2 SYDVKM. The CDR3 sequence: CASSSGQGVPYEQYF. The CDR3 DNA reads TGTGCCAGCAGTTCCGGACAGGGGGTCCCCTACGAGCAGTACTTC. The full variable domain, with the rest looked up from reference TRBV28 and TRBJ2-7, is DVKVTQSSRYLVKRTGEKVFLECVQDMDHENMFWYRQDPGLGLRLIYFSYDVKMKEKGDIPEGYSVSREKKERFSLILESASTNQTSMYLCASSSGQGVPYEQYFGPGTRLTVT.

Note on this clone: An end of the junction differs from the germline gene, which may be a read error. Additional DNA sequences in this sample encode the identical CDR3. The rearrangement links TRBV7-6 to TRBJ2-1; 8 bases align to TRBD2. The V gene's germline CDR1 is SGHVS and CDR2 FNYEAQ. The CDR3 is 16 amino acids. As DNA, the CDR3 is TGCGCCAGCAGCCGGGTTCCGGGAGGGCCTGGCAATGAGCAGTTCTTC. Amino acids: CASSRVPGGPGNEQFF.

The chain joins TRBV6-1 to TRBJ2-6; 7 positions match TRBD1. This CDR3 is built from 19 residues. Losses at the gene ends were 4 bases for V and 1 base for J; bases not matched to a gene: 13. The germline V gene encodes CDR1 MNHNS and CDR2 SASEGT. Here the CDR3 reads CASSGRQGEKLSGANVLTF. CDR3 nucleotide sequence: TGTGCCAGCAGTGGCAGACAGGGAGAAAAGTTATCTGGGGCCAACGTCCTGACTTTC.

This chain connects TRBV5-1 to TRBJ2-3; D possibly uses TRBD1 or TRBD2 (5 bases each). This CDR3 contains 15 residues. CDR1 is SGHRS and CDR2 is YFSETQ in the germline V gene. The V end was cut by 4 bases, the J end by 0 bases, with 12 bases between. The CDR3 region has the DNA TGCGCCAGCAGCCCAGTCGAGGGGAGCACAGATACGCAGTATTTT. Translated, it gives CASSPVEGSTDTQYF. Variable domain in full (rest from reference TRBV5-1 and TRBJ2-3): KAGVTQTPRYLIKTRGQQVTLSCSPISGHRSVSWYQQTPGQGLQFLFEYFSETQRNKGNFPGRFSGRQFSNSRSEMNVSTLELGDSALYLCASSPVEGSTDTQYFGPGTRLTVL.

This clone was recorded once. The chain has TRBV10-3 and TRBJ1-5; 7 bases line up with TRBD1. J was trimmed by 5 bases and V by 9 bases; bases with no gene match: 7. The CDR3 extends over 13 amino acids. Per the germline V gene, CDR1 is ENHRY and CDR2 is SYGVKD. The CDR3: CAISPTGDQPQHF. The CDR3 region has the DNA TGTGCCATAAGCCCTACAGGGGATCAGCCCCAGCATTTT.

In this sample, this clone turned up a few times. J is TRBJ1-1 and V is TRBV6-1, with unresolved D. The CDR3 totals 12 residues. Trimming pared 3 bases from V and 10 bases from J, leaving 12 bases between. Germline CDR1 is MNHNS and CDR2 is SASEGT. Here the CDR3 reads CASSEEGGVAFF. The CDR3, as DNA: TGTGCCAGCAGTGAGGAGGGAGGAGTAGCTTTCTTT.

The chain couples TRBV6-1 to TRBJ2-7, with D possibly being TRBD2 (6 bases). This CDR3 has 13 residues. Per the germline V gene, CDR1 is MNHNS and CDR2 is SASEGT. V dropped 6 bases and J dropped 1 base, with 10 bases sitting between them. The CDR3 sequence: CASREGLSYEQYF. CDR3 sequence (DNA): TGTGCCAGCAGGGAGGGACTTTCCTACGAGCAGTACTTC.

The V gene is TRBV11-3, the J gene TRBJ2-2; D is unclear. Trimming removed 1 base from V and 0 bases from J, with 12 bases in between. Germline lookup yields CDR1 SGHNT and CDR2 YENEEA. This CDR3 is 17 amino acids long. The CDR3 sequence is CASSLGLASANTGELFF. The CDR3 bases are TGTGCCAGCAGCTTAGGCTTGGCGTCTGCGAACACCGGGGAGCTGTTTTTT.

The chain has TRBV5-1 and TRBJ2-5; D gene unclear. Looked up from germline, CDR1 is SGHRS and CDR2 is YFSETQ. V lost 0 bases and J 11 bases, leaving 14 bases between the germline ends. The CDR3 has 13 residues. The CDR3 reads CASSLATDMKQYF. Here the CDR3 DNA reads TGCGCCAGCAGCTTGGCCACCGATATGAAGCAGTACTTC. Supplemented by reference TRBV5-1 and TRBJ2-5, the full variable domain reads KAGVTQTPRYLIKTRGQQVTLSCSPISGHRSVSWYQQTPGQGLQFLFEYFSETQRNKGNFPGRFSGRQFSNSRSEMNVSTLELGDSALYLCASSLATDMKQYFGPGTRLLVL.